A single sample is the source of the 10 T cell receptor beta chains below, sequenced in a study of tumor-infiltrating lymphocytes in primary liver carcinoma. The authors made TCR beta cDNA from around 500 ng total RNA with a constant-region primer. Three rounds of nested multiplex PCR with slightly modified ARM-PCR produced TCR beta libraries. Use of TRBV1-TRBV30 forward primers with a C-beta reverse primer characterized the first two PCR rounds, which lasted around 11 cycles each. MiXCR, run by TCRdb on the multiplex PCR reads, gives a single entry per CDR3 protein. The sample has about 120,000 distinct CDR3 sequences, approximately 68% seen once. The 20-30 mg bulk tissue piece was not sorted before simultaneous RNA and DNA extraction. Sequencing used tumor-adjacent normal liver tissue. These receptor sequences come from a woman aged 55-69 years with primary liver carcinoma and hepatitis B virus infection.

Comment on this clonotype: In this CDR3 the conserved last residue, phenylalanine or tryptophan, is missing, so a read error is likely. The V gene is TRBV20-1, the J gene TRBJ2-5; 15 bases are a match to TRBD2. The CDR3 has 14 residues. V lost 6 bases, J lost 2 bases, and 1 base stayed unmatched. Per the germline V gene, CDR1 is DFQATT and CDR2 is SNEGSKA (reference sequence). Written as DNA, the CDR3 is TGCAGTGCAGGACTAGCGGGAGGGCAAGAGACCCAGTACTCC. Amino acid sequence: CSAGLAGGQETQYS.

This clonotype occurred many times. This sequence joins TRBV28 and TRBJ2-7, with a weak D call TRBD1 (5 bases). V lost 10 bases to trimming and J lost 2 bases, with 12 bases between them. This CDR3 has 12 residues. The germline V gene has CDR1 MDHEN and CDR2 SYDVKM. CDR3 in DNA: TGTGCCACCGATAAGGGGACCTACGAGCAGTACTTC. As protein: CATDKGTYEQYF.

To note about this clonotype: One base away lies a much larger clone, so this may be a sequencing read error. V gene TRBV28 combines with J gene TRBJ1-1, with TRBD1 as a possible D gene (6 bases). CDR1 is MDHEN and CDR2 is SYDVKM in the germline V gene. The CDR3 is 14 residues long. CDR3 loop: CTSSRDTINTEAFF. DNA for the CDR3: TGTACCAGCAGCCGGGACACGATAAACACTGAAGCTTTCTTT. The complete variable domain, with remaining parts taken from reference TRBV28 and TRBJ1-1, reads DVKVTQSSRYLVKRTGEKVFLECVQDMDHENMFWYRQDPGLGLRLIYFSYDVKMKEKGDIPEGYSVSREKKERFSLILESASTNQTSMYLCTSSRDTINTEAFFGQGTRLTVV.

The chain combines TRBV28 with TRBJ1-2; unclear D gene. Trimming shortened V by 8 bases and J by 10 bases, and 23 bases separated the two germline ends. There are 14 residues in the CDR3. Germline-derived CDR1 and CDR2 are MDHEN and SYDVKM. CDR3: CASGGGRHSRVYTF. CDR3 nucleotides: TGTGCCAGCGGCGGCGGCCGGCATAGTCGTGTCTACACCTTC.

The chain couples TRBV6-5 to TRBJ1-5; 7 nucleotides match TRBD1. With 4 bases clipped from V and 5 bases from J, the junction kept 5 bases outside the gene matches. The CDR3 has 14 amino acids. Germline V gives CDR1 MNHEY, CDR2 SVGAGI. The CDR3 protein is CASSWDSTYQPQHF. The CDR3 region has the DNA TGTGCCAGCAGTTGGGACAGCACGTATCAGCCCCAGCATTTT.

The V and J genes are TRBV4-2 and TRBJ2-1; TRBD1 matches 7 bases. V shed 3 bases and J 12 bases; nucleotides not matched to a gene: 20. The CDR3 consists of 17 residues. Germline V gives CDR1 LGHNA, CDR2 YNFKEQ. Written as DNA, the CDR3 is TGTGCCAGCAGCCAGATCGGACAGGTGGGCTCCTACAATAGGCAGTTCTTC. Protein sequence: CASSQIGQVGSYNRQFF.

This clonotype appeared a few times. A much larger clone lies one base from this, so it may be a read error. V is TRBV28 and J is TRBJ1-2; possible D gene TRBD1, 5 bases. This CDR3 is 14 amino acids long. Germline lookup yields CDR1 MDHEN and CDR2 SYDVKM. The CDR3 DNA follows: TGTGTCAGCAGTTTGCGGGGGGACGGGCGTCGCTACACCTTC. This gives the protein CVSSLRGDGRRYTF.

This clonotype was detected ten times or more. The CDR3 here is CASSWDTTNTEAFF. For the CDR3, the DNA is TGTGCCAGCAGCTGGGACACAACCAACACTGAAGCTTTCTTT. V and J are TRBV7-9 and TRBJ1-1; tentative D call: TRBD1 (6 bases). The V end was cut by 4 bases, the J end by 2 bases, with 11 bases between. This CDR3 comprises 14 residues. The germline CDR1 and CDR2 sequences are SEHNR and FQNEAQ (reference sequence).

The genes are TRBV6-1 and TRBJ2-2; 9 bases match TRBD2. The CDR3 length is 16 residues. V lost 5 bases to trimming and J lost 9 bases; unmatched junction nucleotides: 13. Germline loops: CDR1 MNHNS, CDR2 SASEGT. CDR3 amino acids: CASSIEGLARGWELFF. CDR3 nucleotides: TGTGCCAGCAGTATCGAGGGACTAGCAAGGGGCTGGGAGCTGTTTTTT.

Regarding this clonotype: No conserved phenylalanine or tryptophan is present at the end of the CDR3, so a read error is the likely explanation. It is unclear where the CDR3 begins or ends on the DNA, so no DNA is shown, and the CDR3 is as TCRdb lists it. The chain employs TRBV7-8 and TRBJ1-1. CDR1 is SGHVS and CDR2 is FQNEAQ in the germline V gene. Inclusive of both ends, the CDR3 amounts to 14 amino acids. CDR3 in amino acids: CASSLEGGTQSIFS.